Included here is one TCR beta chain sequence, with context. Its antigen is unknown. In the original analysis: Because ImmunoSEQ provided only junction sequences with no quality scores, the filtering differed. Assay used: immunoSEQ multiplex PCR; TCRdb lists only in-frame clones, some missing. V and J calls and clone size are copied from that table; D and trimming were computed from the DNA. This sample has approximately 980,000 clones, with about 80% found just once. This record comes from a study of shared clonotypes between healthy human individuals. Study outcomes and limitations: Few donors limited the genetic and exposure-history diversity represented. As a rule, naive subsets had a larger estimated richness than memory subsets. Compared with clonotypes that all four donors shared, non-shared clonotypes had lower generation probabilities.

Looked up from germline, CDR1 is SGHRS and CDR2 is YFSETQ. V lost 4 bases, J lost 4 bases, and 8 bases stayed unmatched. The length of the CDR3 is 15 residues. The origin of this receptor is a man aged 18 to 35 in good health. V gene TRBV5-1 combines with J gene TRBJ1-3; 7 bases are shared with TRBD1. Sequencing was done on a sample of memory CD4+ T cells sorted from blood. Regarding subset: CD45RA-negative fraction. CDR3 nucleotides: TGCGCCAGCAGCACCGGCGACAGGGTAGGAAACACCATATATTTT. Its translation: CASSTGDRVGNTIYF.